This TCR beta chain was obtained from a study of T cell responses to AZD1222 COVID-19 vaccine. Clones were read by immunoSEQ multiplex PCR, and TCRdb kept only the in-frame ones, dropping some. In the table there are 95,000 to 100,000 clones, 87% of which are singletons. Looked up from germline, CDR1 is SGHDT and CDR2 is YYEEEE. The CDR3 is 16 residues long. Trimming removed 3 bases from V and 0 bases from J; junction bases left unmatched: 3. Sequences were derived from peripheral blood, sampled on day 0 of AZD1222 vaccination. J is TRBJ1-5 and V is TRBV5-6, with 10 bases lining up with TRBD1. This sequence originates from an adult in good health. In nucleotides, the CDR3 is TGTGCCAGCAGCTGGGGGACAGGGGATAGCAATCAGCCCCAGCATTTT. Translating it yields CASSWGTGDSNQPQHF.